The rows below give T cell receptor beta chains drawn from one sample of a study of T cell responses to AZD1222 COVID-19 vaccine. Here immunoSEQ multiplex PCR was the method, and the copy in TCRdb shows in-frame clones only, minus some. The data show approximately 140,000 clones, approximately 94% seen once. The material was peripheral blood, obtained on day 0 of AZD1222 vaccination. These receptor sequences come from an adult in good health. CDR3s include the opening cysteine and the closing phenylalanine or tryptophan.

V: TRBV5-1; length: 12; CDR3: CASSASYGEQYF
V: TRBV19; length: 17; CDR3: CASSPPTSGSGTYEQYF
V: TRBV2; length: 15; CDR3: CASSTTGGWNYGYTF
V: TRBV5-5; length: 15; CDR3: CASSLYQDTSYEQYF
V: TRBV2; length: 14; CDR3: CASSERSSRGEQYF
V: TRBV24-1; length: 19; CDR3: CATSDARAGGGARVNEQFF
V: TRBV24-1; length: 15; CDR3: CATYGYQRFNQPQHF
V: TRBV13; length: 17; CDR3: CASSRPGRQKTNEKLFF
V: TRBV11-1; length: 14; CDR3: CASSSRAGPEKLFF
V: TRBV6-7; length: 20; CDR3: CASTCRGQGLLREDNSPLHF
V: TRBV5-4; length: 15; CDR3: CASSLVVVDYNEQFF
V: TRBV5-1; length: 14; CDR3: CASSLTTSGNTIYF
V: TRBV6-5; length: 14; CDR3: CASRVGPKGNTIYF
V: TRBV9; length: 16; CDR3: CASSASGGLAGGGQYF
V: TRBV11-2; length: 11; CDR3: CASSAGREQFF
V: TRBV6-5; length: 15; CDR3: CASSYAVNMNTEAFF
V: TRBV9; length: 15; CDR3: CASSVGTESSYEQYF
V: TRBV7-3; length: 12; CDR3: CASSSYGGELFF
V: TRBV19; length: 15; CDR3: CASSIFSLSGNTIYF
V: TRBV5-5; length: 14; CDR3: CASSFMRDNQPQHF
V: TRBV5-6; length: 12; CDR3: CASSPKGRGYTF
V: TRBV11-2; length: 17; CDR3: CASSSRKTSGMPDTQYF
V: TRBV18; length: 15; CDR3: CASSPPGTATDTQYF
V: TRBV12-3/TRBV12-4; length: 13; CDR3: CASSSADIYGYTF
V: TRBV19; length: 13; CDR3: CASSNGGPYEQYF
V: TRBV9; length: 14; CDR3: CASSAHPNTDTQYF
V: TRBV10-3; length: 14; CDR3: CAISARGKTGELFF
V: TRBV4-1; length: 16; CDR3: CASSHGERDFVEKLFF
V: TRBV7-9; length: 15; CDR3: CASSGRTGGVSPLHF
V: TRBV6-1; length: 16; CDR3: CASSERTGTSTDTQYF